A single sample is the source of the 32 T cell receptor beta chains below, sequenced in a study of blood T cells in healthy people across ages. Next came a second PCR, run for about 7 to 11 cycles, which used a sample-barcoded 5' primer along with a J-beta primer mix. Via MiXCR, TCRdb re-called the 5' RACE reads, giving one row per CDR3 protein. The sample carries more than 1,400,000 distinct CDR3 sequences, roughly 45% recorded once. Material: blood. Receptor source: a woman aged 18 to 35 in good health.

There are a few counts of this clonotype. This chain's CDR3 is CASSPMGGPYGYTF. CDR3 coding DNA: TGTGCCAGCTCACCGATGGGGGGCCCCTATGGCTACACCTTC. J is TRBJ1-2 and V is TRBV18; TRBD1 might be the D (6 bases). Germline CDR1 KGHSH, CDR2 LQKENI. The CDR3 extends over 14 amino acids. V lost 3 bases, J lost 4 bases, and 12 bases lay in between.

V gene TRBV2 combines with J gene TRBJ2-7; D not certain. This CDR3 is built from 14 residues. Between the trimmed V and J ends, which lost 3 bases and 0 bases, there was a span of 9 bases. Germline V CDR1 and CDR2: SNHLY, FYNNEI. CDR3 loop: CASSDTIFSYEQYF. The CDR3 nucleotides are TGTGCCAGCAGTGACACCATCTTCTCCTACGAGCAGTACTTC.

This sequence joins TRBV10-2 and TRBJ2-7, with 7 bases aligning to TRBD1. Looked up from germline, CDR1 is WSHSY and CDR2 is SAAADI. The junction had 6 bases not matched to a gene; V was cut back by 2 bases and J by 2 bases. This CDR3 has 15 residues. CDR3 DNA sequence: TGCGCCAGCAGTGAGCCCACGGACAGGCCCTACGAGCAGTACTTC. This sequence encodes CASSEPTDRPYEQYF.

The chain carries TRBV4-1 and TRBJ2-1; no clear D gene. This CDR3 region has 15 residues. Germline CDR1 MGHRA, CDR2 YSYEKL. V dropped 1 base and J dropped 5 bases, with 12 bases sitting between them. The CDR3 loop reads CASSQVYLVDNEQFF. The CDR3 DNA reads TGCGCCAGCAGCCAAGTATATCTAGTCGACAATGAGCAGTTCTTC.

This chain joins TRBV12-3 or TRBV12-4 and TRBJ2-1; 10 bases are a match to TRBD2. Trimming removed 6 bases from V and 2 bases from J; junction bases left unmatched: 4. The CDR3 consists of 15 residues. This chain's CDR3 is CASSASGSAYNEQFF. The CDR3 nucleotides read TGTGCCAGCAGCGCTAGCGGGAGTGCCTACAATGAGCAGTTCTTC.

This clonotype was recorded a few times. This rearrangement joins TRBV28 to TRBJ2-3, with 11 nucleotides matching TRBD2. The CDR3 has 16 amino acids. Trimming at V came to 6 bases and at J to 3 bases, leaving 8 bases not matched to a gene. Germline-derived CDR1 and CDR2 are MDHEN and SYDVKM. In DNA, the CDR3 is TGTGCCAGCAGACGGGGGGGACTAGCGGAAACAGATACGCAGTATTTT. The encoded protein is CASRRGGLAETDTQYF. Full variable domain (outside the CDR3, taken from reference TRBV28 and TRBJ2-3): DVKVTQSSRYLVKRTGEKVFLECVQDMDHENMFWYRQDPGLGLRLIYFSYDVKMKEKGDIPEGYSVSREKKERFSLILESASTNQTSMYLCASRRGGLAETDTQYFGPGTRLTVL.

The chain is built from TRBV5-5 and TRBJ2-7; D possibly corresponds to TRBD2 (6 bases). V was trimmed by 4 bases and J by 2 bases, leaving 19 bases between them. This CDR3 region has 16 residues. Germline V CDR1 and CDR2: SGHKS, YYEKEE (reference sequence). The CDR3 DNA reads as TGTGCCAGCAGCCTGTCCCTTGGCGGGGCCCCCTACGAGCAGTACTTC. Translating gives CASSLSLGGAPYEQYF.

This clonotype was seen only a few times. This chain links TRBV7-2 with TRBJ2-1, with TRBD2 matching over 12 bases. Trimming cost V 5 bases and J 10 bases; bases outside gene matches: 9. The CDR3 is 15 residues long. Germline V CDR1 and CDR2: SGHTA, FQGNSA. DNA for the CDR3: TGTGCCAGCAGCGACGGACTAGCGGGACTGGCCGAGCAGTTCTTC. It translates to CASSDGLAGLAEQFF.

This chain joins TRBV4-2 and TRBJ2-7; 9 nucleotides match TRBD2. The J call is uncertain, as TRBJ2-5 better fits the DNA end. Germline CDR1 reads LGHNA; CDR2 reads YNFKEQ. The CDR3 sequence is 16 residues long. DNA for the CDR3: TGTGCCAGCAGCCAAGTCCTGGCTAGCGGGACTGAGACCCAGTACTTC. It translates to CASSQVLASGTETQYF.

This clonotype has a handful of counts. The chain couples TRBV15 to TRBJ2-1, with TRBD2 matching over 14 bases. With 1 base clipped from V and 9 bases from J, the junction kept 11 bases outside the gene matches. This CDR3 is 18 amino acids long. Looked up from germline, CDR1 is LNHNV and CDR2 is YYDKDF (reference sequence). CDR3 residues: CATSRAPRLAGGPGEQFF. CDR3 nucleotides: TGTGCCACCAGCAGAGCCCCTAGACTAGCGGGAGGGCCAGGTGAGCAGTTCTTC. Based on the CDR3 plus reference TRBV15 and TRBJ2-1, the full variable domain is DAMVIQNPRYQVTQFGKPVTLSCSQTLNHNVMYWYQQKSSQAPKLLFHYYDKDFNNEADTPDNFQSRRPNTSFCFLDIRSPGLGDTAMYLCATSRAPRLAGGPGEQFFGPGTRLTVL.

V gene TRBV6-2 or TRBV6-3 combines with J gene TRBJ2-3; 14 bases match TRBD2. Trimming removed 7 bases from V and 2 bases from J; junction bases left unmatched: 8. There are 17 residues in the CDR3. Germline loops: CDR1 MNHEY, CDR2 SVGEGT. DNA for the CDR3: TGTGCCAGCACCGGGACTAGCGGGGGCAGACTCACAGATACGCAGTATTTT. This sequence encodes CASTGTSGGRLTDTQYF.

The chain employs TRBV20-1 and TRBJ2-7; 8 bases map to TRBD1. CDR1 and CDR2 (germline): DFQATT, SNEGSKA (reference sequence). The CDR3 has 14 residues. V shed 4 bases and J 2 bases; nucleotides not matched to a gene: 7. CDR3 sequence reads: CSAIDGTGTYEQYF. CDR3 nucleotide sequence: TGCAGTGCTATTGATGGGACAGGAACCTACGAGCAGTACTTC.

This clonotype was detected only a few times. This rearrangement joins TRBV4-1 to TRBJ2-3; 8 bases are shared with TRBD2. CDR3 size: 15 residues. The germline V gene has CDR1 MGHRA and CDR2 YSYEKL. J was trimmed by 4 bases and V by 3 bases; bases with no gene match: 6. The CDR3 DNA reads TGCGCCAGCAGCCATTCGGGAGGGAGTCCAGATACGCAGTATTTT. Its protein product is CASSHSGGSPDTQYF.

This clonotype was seen a few times. The V call is TRBV3-1, the J call TRBJ2-3; no reliable D call. The CDR3 runs to 14 residues. Germline V lookup: CDR1 LGHDT, CDR2 YNNKEL (reference sequence). The V end was cut by 4 bases, the J end by 0 bases, with 8 bases between. The CDR3 here is CASSRLVSTDTQYF. As DNA, the CDR3 is TGTGCCAGCAGCCGACTCGTGAGCACAGATACGCAGTATTTT.

This CDR3 reads CASSQKGARRDEQFF. CDR3 nucleotide sequence: TGTGCCAGCAGCCAAAAGGGGGCCCGCAGGGATGAGCAGTTCTTC. The chain is built from TRBV3-1 and TRBJ2-1; 7 bases agree with TRBD1. Germline V CDR1 and CDR2: LGHDT, YNNKEL (reference sequence). The J segment lost 8 bases and the V segment lost 2 bases, leaving 9 bases of the junction unmatched. This CDR3 region has 15 residues.

In this sample, this clonotype turned up a few times. The gene calls are TRBV27 and TRBJ2-7; TRBD1 or TRBD2 may be the D gene (6 bases each). Germline V CDR1 and CDR2: MNHEY, SMNVEV (reference sequence). CDR3 length: 20 residues. With 3 bases removed from V and 0 bases from J, the gap between germline ends came to 27 bases. CDR3 nucleotides: TGTGCCAGCAGTTTTCACATCCCCGGGGGCCCAGGTGTAAGCTCCTACGAGCAGTACTTC. Translating gives CASSFHIPGGPGVSSYEQYF.

J is TRBJ2-1 and V is TRBV5-4; tentative D call: TRBD2 (7 bases). Germline V gene data show CDR1 as SGHNT and CDR2 as YYREEE (reference sequence). The V gene lost 6 bases and the J gene lost 3 bases, with 16 bases spanning the gap. This CDR3 region has 15 residues. The CDR3 protein is CASTEGGGRYNEQFF. DNA of the CDR3: TGTGCCAGCACCGAAGGCGGGGGCCGCTACAATGAGCAGTTCTTC.

V is TRBV5-1 and J is TRBJ2-1, with a tentative D call TRBD2 (5 bases). CDR3 length: 15 residues. Germline assignment: CDR1 SGHRS and CDR2 YFSETQ. Trimming took 6 bases from V and 3 from J, leaving 16 bases between them. The CDR3 loop reads CASNPLVGGYNEQFF. The CDR3, as DNA: TGCGCCAGCAACCCCCTAGTTGGAGGCTACAATGAGCAGTTCTTC.

The V gene is TRBV5-1, the J gene TRBJ2-7; weak D call: TRBD2 (5 bases). The V end lost 7 bases, the J end lost 0 bases, and 17 bases lay between the germline ends. Germline values: CDR1 SGHRS, CDR2 YFSETQ. The CDR3 sequence is 15 residues long. CDR3 coding DNA: TGCGCCAGCCGCCCCCCCGGAGGCCGCTCCTACGAGCAGTACTTC. The encoded protein is CASRPPGGRSYEQYF.

The V and J genes are TRBV7-2 and TRBJ1-2, with unresolved D. V was pared by 4 bases and J by 5 bases, with 11 bases between. Germline values: CDR1 SGHTA, CDR2 FQGNSA. The CDR3 has 13 residues. CDR3 bases: TGTGCCAGCAGCTCTTCCGTAGGGTATGGCTACACCTTC. The encoded protein is CASSSSVGYGYTF.

The chain has TRBV20-1 and TRBJ2-3; 13 nucleotides align to TRBD2. The CDR3 loop spans 18 amino acids. Trimming removed 0 bases from V and 5 bases from J; junction bases left unmatched: 11. Germline V gene lookup returns CDR1 DFQATT and CDR2 SNEGSKA (reference sequence). CDR3 loop: CSAREKPTSGRAGDTQYF. The CDR3 coding sequence is TGCAGTGCTAGAGAAAAACCTACTAGCGGGAGGGCGGGAGATACGCAGTATTTT.

V and J are TRBV25-1 and TRBJ1-6; D not resolved. Germline V lookup: CDR1 MGHDK, CDR2 SYGVNS. The V end lost 6 bases, the J end lost 9 bases, and 9 bases lay between the germline ends. The CDR3 covers 12 residues. CDR3 region: CASREGTSPLHF. The CDR3 region has the DNA TGTGCCAGCAGGGAAGGCACTTCACCCCTCCACTTT.

The chain uses TRBV12-3 or TRBV12-4 and TRBJ2-3; D remains ambiguous. CDR3 size: 14 residues. The V gene lost 3 bases and the J gene lost 5 bases, with 12 bases spanning the gap. CDR3 nucleotide sequence: TGTGCCAGCAGTTTCGGTGCGTTGATAGATACGCAGTATTTT. Translation gives CASSFGALIDTQYF.

This clonotype showed up just a few times. This chain connects TRBV10-3 to TRBJ2-4; TRBD1 matches 7 bases. Unmatched junction bases numbered 16, after V lost 10 bases and J lost 13 bases. From germline, CDR1 is ENHRY and CDR2 SYGVKD. There are 13 residues in the CDR3. DNA of the CDR3: TGTGCCACCGGCCGACAGGGTCACGATGAGCAGTACTTC. Translated: CATGRQGHDEQYF.

This clonotype showed up just a few times. The chain couples TRBV7-3 to TRBJ2-5, with 9 bases fitting TRBD1. With V trimmed by 5 bases and J by 5 bases, 6 bases remained unmatched. Germline V gene sequence: CDR1 SGHTA, CDR2 FQGTGA. This CDR3 has 14 amino acids. The CDR3 region is CASSLQGAWETQYF. CDR3 sequence (DNA): TGTGCCAGCAGCCTACAGGGGGCTTGGGAGACCCAGTACTTC. The whole variable domain, remainder taken from reference TRBV7-3 and TRBJ2-5, is GAGVSQTPSNKVTEKGKYVELRCDPISGHTALYWYRQSLGQGPEFLIYFQGTGAADDSGLPNDRFFAVRPEGSVSTLKIQRTERGDSAVYLCASSLQGAWETQYFGPGTRLLVL.

The V call is TRBV20-1, the J call TRBJ1-2; no definite D call. CDR3 length equals 13 residues. V lost 0 bases and J 5 bases, leaving 10 bases between the germline ends. The germline V gene encodes CDR1 DFQATT and CDR2 SNEGSKA (reference sequence). CDR3 sequence: CSARDTAKYGYTF. The DNA for the CDR3 is TGCAGTGCTAGAGATACGGCGAAGTATGGCTACACCTTC.

The chain links TRBV29-1 to TRBJ2-3, with TRBD2 matching over 9 bases. The trim removed 7 bases at V and 4 bases at J, leaving 12 bases unmatched. CDR3 length: 15 amino acids. CDR1 SQVTM and CDR2 ANQGSEA come from the germline V gene. The DNA for the CDR3 is TGCAGCGGTCACCAGCGGGAGGCTGGGGCAGATACGCAGTATTTT. It yields the protein CSGHQREAGADTQYF.

This clonotype has a handful of counts. J is TRBJ1-5 and V is TRBV12-3 or TRBV12-4, with D maybe TRBD1 (5 bases). The CDR3 sequence is 14 residues long. Trimming cost V 6 bases and J 2 bases, with 11 bases left between them. CDR3 loop: CASSPGEGNQPQHF. In DNA form, the CDR3 reads TGTGCCAGCAGCCCGGGGGAGGGCAATCAGCCCCAGCATTTT.

The chain combines TRBV10-3 with TRBJ1-1; weak D call: TRBD1 (6 bases). The CDR3 is made up of 15 amino acids. Between the trimmed V and J ends, which lost 0 bases and 5 bases, there was a span of 13 bases. Germline CDR1 and CDR2: ENHRY and SYGVKD. CDR3 bases: TGTGCCATCAGTGAGTCGCGGGGGGCACGTACTGAAGCTTTCTTT. Amino acids: CAISESRGARTEAFF.

This rearrangement joins TRBV6-5 to TRBJ1-1; TRBD1 matches 7 bases. V dropped 0 bases and J dropped 7; count of bases not matched to a gene: 5. CDR3 length: 14 residues. The germline gives CDR1 MNHEY, CDR2 SVGAGI. The CDR3 DNA follows: TGTGCCAGCAGTTACTCAGGGACAGATAATGAAGCTTTCTTT. Translation gives CASSYSGTDNEAFF.

With respect to this clonotype: This may be a read error, as it is one base from a much larger clone. The chain is built from TRBV2 and TRBJ2-1; weak D call: TRBD1 (6 bases). The CDR3 has 12 residues. Germline loops: CDR1 SNHLY, CDR2 FYNNEI. Trimming removed 6 bases at V and 4 bases at J, with 7 bases between. CDR3 DNA sequence: TGTGCCAGCAGGGACAGATACAATGAGCAGTTCTTC. Residues: CASRDRYNEQFF.

The sample holds a few counts of this clonotype. The chain carries TRBV2 and TRBJ2-1, with 8 bases aligning to TRBD2. CDR1 and CDR2 (germline): SNHLY, FYNNEI. V was pared by 11 bases and J by 4 bases, with 7 bases of the junction left unmatched. The CDR3 is 13 residues long. The CDR3 DNA reads as TGTGCCGGCGGAGCGGGAGCTTACAATGAGCAGTTCTTC. This codes for CAGGAGAYNEQFF.